Listed below are T cell receptor beta chains from one sample, sequenced in a study of cytomegalovirus exposure and HLA in healthy donors. Clones were sequenced by immunoSEQ multiplex PCR, and TCRdb holds only the in-frame ones, with some missing. This table holds 100,000 to 150,000 clones. Source material: PBMCs. The receptor source for this set is a man aged 25 to 40 in good health and CMV-seronegative. The conserved cysteine and the conserved F or W are not part of the CDR3 here. Fields, in order: V gene, D gene, J gene, CDR3 protein. D genes are given only for firm matches.

V gene: TRBV7-6; D gene: TRBD1; J gene: TRBJ2-2; CDR3 protein: ASSLGAGQGVSGELF
V gene: TRBV2; D gene: TRBD2; J gene: TRBJ2-2; CDR3 protein: ASRTSGANTGELF
V gene: TRBV6-4; D gene: NA; J gene: TRBJ2-7; CDR3 protein: ANNSPGGEQY
V gene: TRBV11-2; D gene: NA; J gene: TRBJ1-1; CDR3 protein: ASSLYPTDEAF
V gene: TRBV4-1; D gene: TRBD1; J gene: TRBJ1-5; CDR3 protein: ASSQESGGTGDQPQH
V gene: TRBV10-3; D gene: TRBD2; J gene: TRBJ2-5; CDR3 protein: AIRGVPTETQY
V gene: TRBV5-1; D gene: NA; J gene: TRBJ1-2; CDR3 protein: ASSLGTGIYGYT
V gene: TRBV11-3; D gene: NA; J gene: TRBJ2-1; CDR3 protein: ASSTAYNEQF
V gene: TRBV4-2; D gene: NA; J gene: TRBJ2-7; CDR3 protein: ASSQDEDGYEQY
V gene: TRBV2; D gene: NA; J gene: TRBJ2-7; CDR3 protein: ASEGGSLNYEQY
V gene: TRBV5-6; D gene: NA; J gene: TRBJ1-1; CDR3 protein: ASSLWVAPRGTEAF
V gene: TRBV11-2; D gene: NA; J gene: TRBJ2-1; CDR3 protein: ASSFRADRSYNEQF
V gene: TRBV7-6; D gene: TRBD1; J gene: TRBJ2-7; CDR3 protein: ASSIRDRGSYEQY
V gene: TRBV7-2; D gene: NA; J gene: TRBJ2-7; CDR3 protein: ASSLTDIYEQY
V gene: TRBV27; D gene: NA; J gene: TRBJ2-1; CDR3 protein: ASSFGGVNNEQF
V gene: TRBV28; D gene: TRBD1; J gene: TRBJ1-6; CDR3 protein: ASSPGTGSLNSPLH
V gene: TRBV5-6; D gene: TRBD2; J gene: TRBJ2-1; CDR3 protein: ASSWPGLAGVNEQF
V gene: TRBV7-9; D gene: NA; J gene: TRBJ1-4; CDR3 protein: ASSLWQSDEKLF
V gene: TRBV28; D gene: TRBD2; J gene: TRBJ2-7; CDR3 protein: ASRSLDGRARNEQY
V gene: TRBV6-6; D gene: NA; J gene: TRBJ2-7; CDR3 protein: ASTRDGSYEQY
V gene: TRBV29-1; D gene: TRBD2; J gene: TRBJ2-7; CDR3 protein: SVLTAGDEQY
V gene: TRBV6-6; D gene: NA; J gene: TRBJ2-1; CDR3 protein: ASSYPPSGDRNEQF
V gene: TRBV2; D gene: NA; J gene: TRBJ2-7; CDR3 protein: ASSSSYEQY
V gene: TRBV7-9; D gene: TRBD2; J gene: TRBJ2-7; CDR3 protein: ASIPGEGRRFGEQY
V gene: TRBV5-4; D gene: TRBD2; J gene: TRBJ2-1; CDR3 protein: ASSLAGPSGRYNEQF
V gene: TRBV19; D gene: NA; J gene: TRBJ1-1; CDR3 protein: ASSVTLDTNTEAF
V gene: TRBV9; D gene: NA; J gene: TRBJ2-5; CDR3 protein: ASSVGGEETQY
V gene: TRBV6-1; D gene: NA; J gene: TRBJ1-1; CDR3 protein: ASSEMVYRDTEAF
V gene: TRBV7-9; D gene: TRBD1; J gene: TRBJ2-3; CDR3 protein: ASSLGTGVADTQY
V gene: TRBV14; D gene: TRBD2; J gene: TRBJ2-1; CDR3 protein: ASSLGLAGGPEQF
V gene: TRBV7-6; D gene: NA; J gene: TRBJ2-7; CDR3 protein: ASSLGVSAWGEQY
V gene: TRBV5-4; D gene: TRBD2; J gene: TRBJ2-3; CDR3 protein: ASSTGLAGSTDTQY
V gene: TRBV29-1; D gene: TRBD1; J gene: TRBJ2-1; CDR3 protein: SVVSDRAFNEQF
V gene: TRBV10-2; D gene: NA; J gene: TRBJ1-1; CDR3 protein: ATRTVRYTEAF
V gene: TRBV4-1; D gene: TRBD1; J gene: TRBJ1-4; CDR3 protein: ASSQAETGVEKLF
V gene: TRBV30; D gene: TRBD2; J gene: TRBJ2-7; CDR3 protein: AWSTPGLAVGY
V gene: TRBV4-3; D gene: TRBD2; J gene: TRBJ2-3; CDR3 protein: ASSQSFGTSGSLAQY
V gene: TRBV6-1; D gene: NA; J gene: TRBJ1-1; CDR3 protein: ASSEVGAEAF
V gene: TRBV5-4; D gene: NA; J gene: TRBJ2-1; CDR3 protein: ASSLDRSSYNEQF
V gene: TRBV5-1; D gene: NA; J gene: TRBJ1-1; CDR3 protein: ASWEGLNTEAF
V gene: TRBV5-6; D gene: TRBD1; J gene: TRBJ2-6; CDR3 protein: ASSPGTGGFTGANVLT
V gene: TRBV30; D gene: TRBD2; J gene: TRBJ2-1; CDR3 protein: AWSVLSGRSQEF
V gene: TRBV7-8; D gene: NA; J gene: TRBJ1-2; CDR3 protein: ASSLAGGHYGYT
V gene: TRBV14; D gene: NA; J gene: TRBJ1-4; CDR3 protein: ASSQVQSAGKLF
V gene: TRBV29-1; D gene: NA; J gene: TRBJ2-1; CDR3 protein: SVGGLHYNEQF
V gene: TRBV25-1; D gene: NA; J gene: TRBJ1-6; CDR3 protein: ASSEPGDPNSPLH
V gene: TRBV2; D gene: NA; J gene: TRBJ1-1; CDR3 protein: ASSEARAGNTEAF
V gene: TRBV28; D gene: NA; J gene: TRBJ1-5; CDR3 protein: ASSRTLGQGSNQPQH
V gene: TRBV28; D gene: TRBD1; J gene: TRBJ1-2; CDR3 protein: ASSSDRGGYT
V gene: TRBV19; D gene: TRBD1; J gene: TRBJ1-1; CDR3 protein: ASSTSRDREAF
V gene: TRBV4-3; D gene: NA; J gene: TRBJ2-1; CDR3 protein: ASSQDRENEQF
V gene: TRBV11-2; D gene: TRBD1; J gene: TRBJ2-7; CDR3 protein: ASSLSTGGPYEQY
V gene: TRBV19; D gene: NA; J gene: TRBJ2-3; CDR3 protein: ASNGGQHTQY
V gene: TRBV5-6; D gene: NA; J gene: TRBJ2-7; CDR3 protein: ASSLAWGAYEQY
V gene: TRBV27; D gene: NA; J gene: TRBJ2-7; CDR3 protein: ASSRRGAYEQY
V gene: TRBV27; D gene: TRBD1; J gene: TRBJ2-3; CDR3 protein: ASRGGTGGWGTQY
V gene: TRBV6-6; D gene: TRBD1; J gene: TRBJ1-2; CDR3 protein: ASSSRTGANYGYT
V gene: TRBV6-1; D gene: TRBD1; J gene: TRBJ1-2; CDR3 protein: ASMDRLDGYT
V gene: TRBV27; D gene: TRBD1; J gene: TRBJ2-5; CDR3 protein: ASSPGQGRIGQETQY
V gene: TRBV19; D gene: TRBD1; J gene: TRBJ2-7; CDR3 protein: ASSLVGQFSYEQY